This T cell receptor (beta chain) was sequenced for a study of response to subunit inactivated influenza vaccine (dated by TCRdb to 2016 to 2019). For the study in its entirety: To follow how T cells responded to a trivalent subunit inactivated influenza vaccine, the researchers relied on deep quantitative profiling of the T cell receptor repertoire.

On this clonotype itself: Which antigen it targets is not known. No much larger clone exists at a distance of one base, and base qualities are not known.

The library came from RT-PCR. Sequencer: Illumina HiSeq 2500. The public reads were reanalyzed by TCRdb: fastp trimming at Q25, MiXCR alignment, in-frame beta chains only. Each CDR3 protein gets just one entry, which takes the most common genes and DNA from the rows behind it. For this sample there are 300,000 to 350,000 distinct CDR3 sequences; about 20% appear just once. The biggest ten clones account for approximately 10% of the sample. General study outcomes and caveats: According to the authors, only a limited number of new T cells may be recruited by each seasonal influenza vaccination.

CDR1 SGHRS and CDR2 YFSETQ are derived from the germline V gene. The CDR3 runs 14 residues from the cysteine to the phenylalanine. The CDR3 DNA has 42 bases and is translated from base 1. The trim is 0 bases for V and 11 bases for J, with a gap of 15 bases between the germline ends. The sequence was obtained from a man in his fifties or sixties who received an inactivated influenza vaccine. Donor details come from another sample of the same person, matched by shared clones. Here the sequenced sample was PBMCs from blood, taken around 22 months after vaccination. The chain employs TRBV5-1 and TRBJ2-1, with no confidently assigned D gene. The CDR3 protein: CASSLASASNQQFF. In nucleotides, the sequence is TGCGCCAGCAGCTTGGCCAGCGCAAGCAACCAGCAGTTCTTC.